One and the same sample provided the 20 T cell receptor beta chains below, sequenced in a study of blood T cell repertoires in COVID-19. The data were produced by immunoSEQ multiplex PCR, yet TCRdb's version contains in-frame clones alone and is incomplete. The sample yields about 73,000 clones, 82% seen once. Sequencing used peripheral blood. The receptors originated from a woman aged 55-70 years with acute or convalescent COVID-19.

In nucleotides, the CDR3 is TGTGCCAGCAGCCAGGAGACAGGGGTAACTGAAGCTTTCTTT. Its protein is CASSQETGVTEAFF. The chain combines TRBV14 with TRBJ1-1, with 8 bases aligning to TRBD1. The ends lost 3 bases at V and 5 bases at J; junction bases unmatched: 5. CDR3 size: 14 residues. Looked up from germline, CDR1 is SGHDN and CDR2 is FVKESK.

The rearrangement links TRBV28 to TRBJ1-6, with unresolved D. There are 13 residues in the CDR3. V lost 6 bases and J 7 bases, leaving 10 bases between the germline ends. Germline CDR1 is MDHEN and CDR2 is SYDVKM. Here the CDR3 DNA reads TGTGCCAGCAGACCGACACACAATTCACCCCTCCACTTT. This encodes CASRPTHNSPLHF.

The J gene is TRBJ1-5, the V gene TRBV5-4; 8 bases are a match to TRBD1. This CDR3 has 14 residues. Trimming removed 3 bases from V and 11 bases from J; junction bases left unmatched: 10. Per the germline V gene, CDR1 is SGHNT and CDR2 is YYREEE (reference sequence). This CDR3 reads CASSSMDRAEAQHF. CDR3 sequence (DNA): TGTGCCAGCAGCTCAATGGACAGGGCGGAAGCCCAGCATTTT.

The rearrangement joins TRBV15 to TRBJ1-2; D possibly corresponds to TRBD1 (5 bases). The CDR3 totals 14 residues. V lost 5 bases, J lost 2 bases, and 12 bases lay in between. The germline CDR1 and CDR2 sequences are LNHNV and YYDKDF (reference sequence). The CDR3 protein is CATSSLTENYGYTF. The CDR3 DNA reads TGTGCCACCAGCTCCCTGACAGAGAACTATGGCTACACCTTC.

The V call is TRBV6-1, the J call TRBJ2-5; the match to TRBD2 covers 11 bases. The CDR3 is 17 residues long. Germline CDR1 and CDR2: MNHNS and SASEGT. V dropped 2 bases and J dropped 5; count of bases not matched to a gene: 10. The CDR3 protein is CASSESVAGGNRETQYF. In DNA, the CDR3 is TGTGCCAGCAGTGAATCGGTAGCGGGAGGGAATCGGGAGACCCAGTACTTC.

CDR3 nucleotide sequence: TGTGCCAGCAGTAAAGGACAGGGTAGTTTGATGTTTTTT. It specifies CASSKGQGSLMFF. The genes are TRBV28 and TRBJ1-4, with 8 bases fitting TRBD1. Trimming at V came to 5 bases and at J to 15 bases, leaving 11 bases not matched to a gene. Germline CDR1 is MDHEN and CDR2 is SYDVKM. This CDR3 region has 13 residues.

This chain connects TRBV24-1 to TRBJ2-7; the match to TRBD1 covers 8 bases. CDR1 and CDR2 (germline): KGHDR, SFDVKD. V was pared by 1 base and J by 5 bases, with 6 bases of the junction left unmatched. CDR3 length equals 15 residues. CDR3 loop: CATSDLDRGRDEQYF. In DNA, the CDR3 is TGTGCCACCAGTGATTTAGACAGGGGTCGCGACGAGCAGTACTTC.

The chain recombines TRBV5-4 with TRBJ1-1, with D perhaps matching TRBD1 (6 bases). The germline V gene has CDR1 SGHNT and CDR2 YYREEE (reference sequence). Trimming left V 1 base short and J 5 bases short, with 15 bases between. The CDR3 is 15 residues long. The CDR3 coding sequence is TGTGCCAGCAGCTTGATTGGGGGCATGGGTACTGAAGCTTTCTTT. Residues: CASSLIGGMGTEAFF.

This clone showed up just a few times. The rearrangement links TRBV5-1 to TRBJ1-2; no definite D call. CDR3 size: 13 residues. The V gene's germline CDR1 is SGHRS and CDR2 YFSETQ. The V end lost 0 bases, the J end lost 8 bases, and 11 bases lay between the germline ends. The chain's CDR3 is CASSLVTAGGYTF. In nucleotides, the CDR3 is TGCGCCAGCAGCTTGGTGACTGCCGGGGGCTACACCTTC. Filled out from reference TRBV5-1 and TRBJ1-2, the complete variable domain reads KAGVTQTPRYLIKTRGQQVTLSCSPISGHRSVSWYQQTPGQGLQFLFEYFSETQRNKGNFPGRFSGRQFSNSRSEMNVSTLELGDSALYLCASSLVTAGGYTFGSGTRLTVV.

CDR3 loop: CASSFVRQSNTEAFF. In DNA form, the CDR3 reads TGTGCCAGCAGTTTTGTAAGACAGTCAAACACTGAAGCTTTCTTT. The rearrangement uses TRBV28 and TRBJ1-1, with D perhaps matching TRBD1 (5 bases). The CDR3 sequence is 15 residues long. V lost 3 bases, J lost 2 bases, and 13 bases lay in between. Germline assignment: CDR1 MDHEN and CDR2 SYDVKM.

The table lists this clone with a few counts. V is TRBV6-6 and J is TRBJ1-4, with a weak D call TRBD1 (6 bases). Germline assignment: CDR1 MNHNY and CDR2 SVGAGI (reference sequence). There are 14 residues in the CDR3. V gave up 6 bases and J gave up 0 bases, with 8 bases separating them. The CDR3 protein is CASRRTATNEKLFF. Here the CDR3 DNA reads TGTGCCAGCAGACGGACAGCAACTAATGAAAAACTGTTTTTT.

V is TRBV5-1 and J is TRBJ1-1, with D tentatively TRBD1 (5 bases). Trimming removed 0 bases from V and 1 base from J, with 10 bases in between. Germline CDR1 and CDR2: SGHRS and YFSETQ. This CDR3 is 15 amino acids long. The CDR3 sequence: CASSLEDQGNTEAFF. DNA of the CDR3: TGCGCCAGCAGCTTGGAAGATCAGGGGAACACTGAAGCTTTCTTT.

The gene calls are TRBV6-5 and TRBJ2-7; 14 bases are a match to TRBD2. This CDR3 has 14 residues. CDR1 and CDR2 (germline): MNHEY, SVGAGI. CDR3 amino acids: CASKGLAGAYEQYF. The CDR3 DNA reads as TGTGCGAGTAAGGGACTAGCGGGGGCCTACGAGCAGTACTTC.

The V call is TRBV19, the J call TRBJ1-2; possible D gene TRBD1, 5 bases. Germline assignment: CDR1 LNHDA and CDR2 SQIVND (reference sequence). The germline V and J ends were trimmed by 3 bases and 8 bases, with 13 bases remaining between them. This CDR3 comprises 13 residues. In DNA form, the CDR3 reads TGTGCCAGTAGTATGGTCCAGGGCAGGGGCTACACCTTC. It specifies CASSMVQGRGYTF.

J is TRBJ1-1 and V is TRBV9; TRBD1 matches at 8 bases. Germline lookup yields CDR1 SGDLS and CDR2 YYNGEE. The CDR3 is made up of 14 amino acids. Trimming removed 3 bases from V and 5 bases from J; junction bases left unmatched: 6. CDR3 protein: CASSASRGQTEAFF. The CDR3 DNA reads TGTGCCAGCAGCGCGAGCAGGGGGCAAACTGAAGCTTTCTTT.

The rearrangement joins TRBV29-1 to TRBJ2-1; 12 positions agree with TRBD2. The CDR3 runs 18 residues. Germline values: CDR1 SQVTM, CDR2 ANQGSEA. V was pared by 3 bases and J by 0 bases, with 9 bases of the junction left unmatched. CDR3 bases: TGCAGCGTTGACAGACTAGCGGGGGCCCCCGGCTCCTACAATGAGCAGTTCTTC. It is translated as CSVDRLAGAPGSYNEQFF.

This clone was found once. This sequence joins TRBV4-1 and TRBJ1-4, with 8 bases matching TRBD1. CDR1 and CDR2 (germline): MGHRA, YSYEKL. The V segment lost 1 base and the J segment 9 bases; nucleotides outside the gene matches: 10. The CDR3 covers 16 residues. CDR3 DNA: TGCGCCAGCAGCCAAGGTCCGGGCAGGGGGCTAAAAAAACTGTTTTTT. This gives the protein CASSQGPGRGLKKLFF.

The chain employs TRBV29-1 and TRBJ1-1, with 8 bases lining up with TRBD1. The V and J ends lost 7 bases and 5 bases, in that order; junction bases with no gene match: 6. This CDR3 comprises 12 residues. Germline V CDR1 and CDR2: SQVTM, ANQGSEA. The CDR3 coding sequence is TGCAGCGGAGGACAGGGTGTTACTGAAGCTTTCTTT. As protein: CSGGQGVTEAFF.

The chain employs TRBV27 and TRBJ2-1, with 10 bases identical to TRBD2. Germline loops: CDR1 MNHEY, CDR2 SMNVEV (reference sequence). V was pared by 6 bases and J by 8 bases, with 10 bases of the junction left unmatched. The length of the CDR3 is 15 residues. CDR3 sequence (DNA): TGTGCCAGCAGCTCCCCGGCTAGCGGGAGCTATGAGCAGTTCTTC. It yields the protein CASSSPASGSYEQFF.

V and J are TRBV5-6 and TRBJ1-6; 12 bases align to TRBD1. The germline CDR1 and CDR2 sequences are SGHDT and YYEEEE. The CDR3 length is 17 residues. V trimming: 1 base; J trimming: 9 bases; junction bases outside the gene matches: 8. The CDR3 bases are TGTGCCAGCAGCTTGTGGGGGGACAGGGGGCTGGTTTCACCCCTCCACTTT. It translates to CASSLWGDRGLVSPLHF.